This T cell receptor (beta chain) is from a study of OX40 agonist ivuxolimab in advanced cancers. The overall study: A male proportion of over 70% was recorded, with mean age approximately 57 years and range roughly 23 to 79. Study-wide results and limits: Some nonresponders likewise displayed low normalized T-cell clonal expansion. At 0.1 to 3.0 mg/kg, CD4+ and CD8+ blood T cells expanded clonally by week 6.

Clones were sequenced by immunoSEQ multiplex PCR, and TCRdb holds only the in-frame ones, with some missing. The sample lists some 99,000 clones; around nine tenths were seen once. A remark on this clone: What it binds is unknown.

This sequence originates from an adult with an advanced solid tumor such as melanoma, head and neck, liver or kidney cancer. The starting material was CD4+ or CD8+ T cells sorted from blood, obtained in a trial of the OX40 agonist ivuxolimab.

The CDR3 DNA reads as TGCGCCAGCAGCTTTACCTCTGGAAACACCATATATTTT. As protein: CASSFTSGNTIYF. The J gene is TRBJ1-3, the V gene TRBV5-1; D gene ambiguous. The ends were cut back, 2 bases at V and 0 bases at J, with 3 bases in the middle. Germline V CDR1 and CDR2: SGHRS, YFSETQ. This CDR3 contains 13 residues.